The 22 T cell receptor beta chains in this list originate from one sample, sequenced in a study of response to subunit inactivated influenza vaccine. TCRdb independently ran MiXCR on the RT-PCR reads; one entry per CDR3 protein. The sample lists 590,000 or so distinct CDR3 sequences, around 15% seen once, with roughly 7.6% in the top ten. Specimen: PBMCs from blood, collected about 14 days before vaccination. These receptors were obtained from a man aged 50-59 years who received an inactivated influenza vaccine.

This clonotype was found a few times. V and J are TRBV10-3 and TRBJ2-7; D gene uncertain. The ends were cut back, 5 bases at V and 5 bases at J, with 7 bases in the middle. Germline V gene lookup returns CDR1 ENHRY and CDR2 SYGVKD. The length of the CDR3 is 11 residues. The CDR3, as DNA: TGTGCCATCAGTTTAGATGACGAGCAGTACTTC. Its protein is CAISLDDEQYF.

The V call is TRBV5-1, the J call TRBJ2-2; D not certain. V was pared by 2 bases and J by 0 bases, with 8 bases between. CDR1 and CDR2 (germline): SGHRS, YFSETQ. The CDR3 runs 15 residues. The CDR3 DNA sequence: TGCGCCAGCAGCTTATCTACAGCGAACACCGGGGAGCTGTTTTTT. This codes for CASSLSTANTGELFF.

This clonotype was seen a few times. The chain carries TRBV20-1 and TRBJ2-7, with 7 bases lining up with TRBD2. There are 12 residues in the CDR3. V shed 5 bases and J 6 bases; nucleotides not matched to a gene: 7. Germline V lookup: CDR1 DFQATT, CDR2 SNEGSKA (reference sequence). CDR3 amino acids: CSAQIGRAEQYF. Written as DNA, the CDR3 is TGCAGTGCTCAGATAGGGAGGGCCGAGCAGTACTTC.

Only a few counts were recorded for this clonotype. The V gene is TRBV20-1, the J gene TRBJ1-3; D gene unclear. The CDR3 loop spans 14 amino acids. Trimming took 5 bases from V and 0 from J, leaving 11 bases between them. From germline, CDR1 is DFQATT and CDR2 SNEGSKA (reference sequence). The CDR3 region is CSAADGSSGNTIYF. The CDR3 nucleotides read TGCAGTGCTGCCGACGGTAGCTCTGGAAACACCATATATTTT.

The chain couples TRBV2 to TRBJ1-2; 7 bases are shared with TRBD1. Germline CDR1 reads SNHLY; CDR2 reads FYNNEI. V was clipped by 2 bases and J by 5 bases; unmatched bases: 5. The length of the CDR3 is 14 residues. The CDR3, as DNA: TGTGCCAGCAGTGAATGGGGACAGCCTTATGGCTACACCTTC. Residues: CASSEWGQPYGYTF.

This chain joins TRBV20-1 and TRBJ2-7, with D tentatively TRBD2 (6 bases). The V end lost 5 bases, the J end lost 3 bases, and 17 bases lay between the germline ends. The CDR3 runs 14 residues. The germline CDR1 and CDR2 sequences are DFQATT and SNEGSKA (reference sequence). The CDR3 DNA reads as TGCAGTGCTGGCTTAAGTGCCGGGAGCTACGAGCAGTACTTC. The encoded protein is CSAGLSAGSYEQYF.

The genes are TRBV4-3 and TRBJ2-1; 7 nucleotides match TRBD2. The CDR3 spans 14 residues. Per germline, CDR1 LGHNA and CDR2 YSLEER. V trimming: 4 bases; J trimming: 11 bases; junction bases outside the gene matches: 11. CDR3 in amino acids: CASSREMTSRQQFF. The CDR3 DNA reads TGCGCCAGCAGCCGCGAAATGACTAGCAGACAGCAGTTCTTC.

The chain is built from TRBV4-3 and TRBJ2-7; maybe TRBD2 (5 bases). Germline V gives CDR1 LGHNA, CDR2 YSLEER. This CDR3 has 15 amino acids. Trimming pared 4 bases from V and 0 bases from J, leaving 13 bases between. CDR3 in amino acids: CASSPDWRASYEQYF. For the CDR3, the DNA is TGCGCCAGCAGCCCAGACTGGCGGGCCTCCTACGAGCAGTACTTC.

V gene TRBV24-1 combines with J gene TRBJ2-1, with TRBD2 identical over 12 bases. J lost 2 bases, V lost 3 bases, and 7 bases had no gene match. In germline, CDR1 is KGHDR, CDR2 SFDVKD. The CDR3 totals 18 residues. As DNA, the CDR3 is TGTGCCACCAGTGATCCGGGACTAGCGGGCGCCGCCTACAATGAGCAGTTCTTC. Encoded protein: CATSDPGLAGAAYNEQFF.

The sample holds a few counts of this clonotype. In DNA, the CDR3 is TGTGCCAGCAGCGTTGCTATGAGCTCCTACAATGAGCAGTTCTTC. Protein product: CASSVAMSSYNEQFF. The chain combines TRBV5-6 with TRBJ2-1, with D unclear. The V gene's germline CDR1 is SGHDT and CDR2 YYEEEE. The CDR3 runs 15 residues. Trimming stripped 4 bases from V and 0 bases from J, with 11 bases between.

On this clonotype itself: With a much larger clone just one base away, this may be a read error. The CDR3 nucleotides are TGTGCCAGCAAGCGCGACGGGGCAAATCAGCCCCAGCATTTT. Amino acid sequence: CASKRDGANQPQHF. The chain employs TRBV6-2 or TRBV6-3 and TRBJ1-5, with D perhaps TRBD1 (5 bases). Germline CDR1 MNHEY, CDR2 SVGEGT. With 7 bases removed from V and 4 bases from J, the gap between germline ends came to 14 bases. The CDR3 sequence is 14 residues long.

V is TRBV25-1 and J is TRBJ1-2; D unresolved. The CDR3 covers 14 residues. In germline, CDR1 is MGHDK, CDR2 SYGVNS. V lost 5 bases, J lost 0 bases, and 10 bases lay in between. The CDR3: CASSRGNPNYGYTF. The CDR3 bases are TGTGCCAGCAGTCGCGGGAATCCTAACTATGGCTACACCTTC.

Only a few counts were recorded for this clonotype. This chain uses TRBV10-3 with TRBJ1-1, with TRBD1 matching 12 bases. The CDR3 runs to 17 residues. Germline-derived CDR1 and CDR2 are ENHRY and SYGVKD. The V segment lost 2 bases and the J segment 0 bases; nucleotides outside the gene matches: 4. Here the CDR3 DNA reads TGTGCCATCAGTGAGAGGGGGACAGGGGGCTTGAACACTGAAGCTTTCTTT. Its protein is CAISERGTGGLNTEAFF.

The chain joins TRBV3-1 to TRBJ2-1, with 10 nucleotides matching TRBD2. In germline, CDR1 is LGHDT, CDR2 YNNKEL (reference sequence). V lost 1 base to trimming and J lost 10 bases; unmatched junction nucleotides: 10. The CDR3 loop spans 16 amino acids. CDR3 DNA: TGTGCCAGCAGCCAAGTGTCTAGCGGGAGATTATACGAGCAGTTCTTC. Translated: CASSQVSSGRLYEQFF.

This chain joins TRBV6-2 or TRBV6-3 and TRBJ2-6; 8 bases fit TRBD1. The V segment lost 5 bases and the J segment 0 bases; nucleotides outside the gene matches: 6. Germline loops: CDR1 MNHEY, CDR2 SVGEGT. This CDR3 has 17 amino acids. CDR3 in amino acids: CASSRDRGPSGANVLTF. The DNA for the CDR3 is TGTGCCAGCAGTCGTGACAGGGGCCCCTCTGGGGCCAACGTCCTGACTTTC.

The CDR3 nucleotides read TGTGCCAGTAGCCATCGACTAGCGGGCATTCACAATGAGCAGTTCTTC. This sequence encodes CASSHRLAGIHNEQFF. The chain couples TRBV19 to TRBJ2-1; 10 bases agree with TRBD2. The V and J ends lost 6 bases and 5 bases, in that order; junction bases with no gene match: 10. The CDR3 is 16 residues long. CDR1 is LNHDA, CDR2 SQIVND, per germline (reference sequence). Filled out from reference TRBV19 and TRBJ2-1, the complete variable domain reads DGGITQSPKYLFRKEGQNVTLSCEQNLNHDAMYWYRQDPGQGLRLIYYSQIVNDFQKGDIAEGYSVSREKKESFPLTVTSAQKNPTAFYLCASSHRLAGIHNEQFFGPGTRLTVL.

This clonotype was observed at least ten times. This chain links TRBV28 with TRBJ1-2, with 7 bases matching TRBD1. The V and J ends lost 6 bases and 5 bases, in that order; junction bases with no gene match: 9. The CDR3 is 14 residues long. Looked up from germline, CDR1 is MDHEN and CDR2 is SYDVKM. The CDR3 protein is CASRKTGAVYGYTF. CDR3 DNA: TGTGCCAGCAGGAAAACAGGGGCGGTTTATGGCTACACCTTC.

Regarding this clonotype: Without the conserved terminal phenylalanine or tryptophan, this CDR3 likely stems from a read error. The V call is TRBV20-1, the J call TRBJ2-5; 10 bases are a match to TRBD2. The CDR3 covers 14 residues. The germline gives CDR1 DFQATT, CDR2 SNEGSKA (reference sequence). Germline trimming cut 8 bases from V and 1 base from J; bases unmatched to any gene: 7. The CDR3 DNA follows: TGCAGTACCCGGACTAGCGGACGCCAAGAGACCCAGTACTTA. This gives the protein CSTRTSGRQETQYL.

The chain employs TRBV5-6 and TRBJ2-7; 7 bases map to TRBD1. Trimming removed 2 bases from V and 5 bases from J; junction bases left unmatched: 4. This CDR3 comprises 13 residues. Germline V gives CDR1 SGHDT, CDR2 YYEEEE. This CDR3 is CASSFTGADEQYF. The CDR3 nucleotides read TGTGCCAGCAGCTTCACAGGGGCCGACGAGCAGTACTTC.

The chain couples TRBV11-2 to TRBJ1-3; D unresolved. There are 15 residues in the CDR3. Between the trimmed V and J ends, which lost 5 bases and 4 bases, there was a span of 15 bases. Per the germline V gene, CDR1 is SGHAT and CDR2 is FQNNGV. In DNA form, the CDR3 reads TGTGCCAGCAGCCGACGGAGGGCAGGCGGAAACACCATATATTTT. Translating it yields CASSRRRAGGNTIYF.

This clonotype appeared many times. The chain uses TRBV2 and TRBJ2-1, with D perhaps TRBD2 (6 bases). The CDR3 has 17 amino acids. Germline-derived CDR1 and CDR2 are SNHLY and FYNNEI. The germline V and J ends were trimmed by 4 bases and 7 bases, with 23 bases remaining between them. In nucleotides, the CDR3 is TGTGCCAGCAGTGCTGGGGGAGGCCACCGAATTCTTAATGAGCAGTTCTTC. It encodes CASSAGGGHRILNEQFF.

V usage is TRBV18 and J usage is TRBJ2-6; 9 bases align to TRBD1. CDR1 KGHSH and CDR2 LQKENI come from the germline V gene. The CDR3 is 17 residues long. J lost 2 bases, V lost 1 base, and 3 bases had no gene match. CDR3 in amino acids: CASSPRTGVTGANVLTF. Here the CDR3 DNA reads TGTGCCAGCTCACCACGGACAGGGGTCACTGGGGCCAACGTCCTGACTTTC.